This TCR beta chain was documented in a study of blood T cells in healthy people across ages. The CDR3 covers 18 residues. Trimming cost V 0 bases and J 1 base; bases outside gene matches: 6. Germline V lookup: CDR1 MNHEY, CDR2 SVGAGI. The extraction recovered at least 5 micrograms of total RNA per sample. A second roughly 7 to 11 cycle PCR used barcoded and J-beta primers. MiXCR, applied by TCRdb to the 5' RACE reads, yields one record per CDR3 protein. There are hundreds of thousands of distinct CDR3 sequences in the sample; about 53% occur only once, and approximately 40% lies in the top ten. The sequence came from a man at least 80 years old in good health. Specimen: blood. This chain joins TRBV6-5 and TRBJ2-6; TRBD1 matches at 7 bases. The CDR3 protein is CASSYSGQLISGANVLTF. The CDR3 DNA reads TGTGCCAGCAGTTACTCGGGACAGCTGATTTCTGGGGCCAACGTCCTGACTTTC.